These 17 T cell receptor beta chains came from one sample sequenced in a study of blood T cells in healthy people across ages. For the second PCR, which ran for about 7 to 11 cycles, a sample-barcoded 5' primer and a J-beta primer mix were used. TCRdb ran MiXCR on the 5' RACE reads and lists one entry per CDR3 protein. This table holds about 640,000 distinct CDR3 sequences, roughly 30% found once. The material sequenced was blood. The receptors here all came from a woman aged 80 or over in good health.

To note about this clonotype: At one end the junction does not follow the germline gene, possibly because of a read error. This chain uses TRBV5-1 with TRBJ2-5, with D possibly being TRBD2 (5 bases). This CDR3 comprises 15 residues. Germline-derived CDR1 and CDR2 are SGHRS and YFSETQ. CDR3 loop: CTSSYWTGIQETQYF. In nucleotides, the CDR3 is TGCACCAGCAGCTATTGGACCGGGATCCAAGAGACCCAGTACTTC.

This clonotype was found once. Relative to the germline gene, one junction end is altered; a read error may explain this. J is TRBJ1-4 and V is TRBV7-2; 8 nucleotides line up with TRBD1. CDR3 length: 15 residues. The germline V gene encodes CDR1 SGHTA and CDR2 FQGNSA. CDR3 in DNA: TGTGCCTGCAGCCCGACAGGGGCAACTAATGAAAAACTGTTTTTT. Amino acids: CACSPTGATNEKLFF.

This clonotype came up many times. The chain couples TRBV15 to TRBJ1-5; no definite D call. V was cut by 0 bases and J by 2 bases, with 2 bases left in between. The CDR3 length is 13 residues. The germline gives CDR1 LNHNV, CDR2 YYDKDF (reference sequence). In nucleotides, the CDR3 is TGTGCCACCAGCAGAGAGGGCAATCAGCCCCAGCATTTT. It is translated as CATSREGNQPQHF.

The chain is built from TRBV5-1 and TRBJ2-3, with D uncertain. This CDR3 contains 15 residues. The germline V gene has CDR1 SGHRS and CDR2 YFSETQ. V shed 0 bases and J shed 0 bases, with 8 bases lying between them. CDR3 region: CASSLVAPSTDTQYF. In DNA, the CDR3 is TGCGCCAGCAGCTTGGTGGCGCCCAGCACAGATACGCAGTATTTT. Looking up the rest from reference TRBV5-1 and TRBJ2-3 gives the full variable domain: KAGVTQTPRYLIKTRGQQVTLSCSPISGHRSVSWYQQTPGQGLQFLFEYFSETQRNKGNFPGRFSGRQFSNSRSEMNVSTLELGDSALYLCASSLVAPSTDTQYFGPGTRLTVL.

The genes are TRBV5-1 and TRBJ2-1; D tentatively reads TRBD1 or TRBD2 (5 bases each). The germline V and J ends were trimmed by 0 bases and 8 bases, with 15 bases remaining between them. The CDR3 extends over 15 amino acids. The V gene's germline CDR1 is SGHRS and CDR2 YFSETQ. CDR3 DNA: TGCGCCAGCAGCTTGGGCCCACGCCGAGGGGATGAGCAGTTCTTC. Its translation: CASSLGPRRGDEQFF.

The sample holds a few counts of this clonotype. The genes are TRBV15 and TRBJ2-3; 9 nucleotides agree with TRBD2. Unmatched junction bases numbered 6, after V lost 1 base and J lost 1 base. The CDR3 runs to 17 residues. The germline CDR1 and CDR2 sequences are LNHNV and YYDKDF (reference sequence). The CDR3 sequence: CATSRGVSSGGTDTQYF. The CDR3 DNA follows: TGTGCCACCAGCAGAGGGGTCTCTAGCGGGGGCACAGATACGCAGTATTTT.

Comments on this clonotype: At one end the junction does not follow the germline gene, possibly because of a read error. The genes are TRBV7-3 and TRBJ2-2; TRBD2 matches 8 bases. Germline values: CDR1 SGHTA, CDR2 FQGTGA. This CDR3 is built from 14 residues. This CDR3 reads CACRASGRTGELFF. CDR3 DNA: TGTGCCTGCAGGGCTAGCGGGCGTACCGGGGAGCTGTTTTTT. The variable domain in full, with the rest retrieved from reference TRBV7-3 and TRBJ2-2, is GAGVSQTPSNKVTEKGKYVELRCDPISGHTALYWYRQSLGQGPEFLIYFQGTGAADDSGLPNDRFFAVRPEGSVSTLKIQRTERGDSAVYLCACRASGRTGELFFGEGSRLTVL.

This clonotype showed up many times. This sequence joins TRBV7-2 and TRBJ2-7; a possible D gene is TRBD1 (6 bases). Germline CDR1 reads SGHTA; CDR2 reads FQGNSA. The CDR3 totals 13 residues. The V gene lost 3 bases and the J gene lost 4 bases, with 10 bases spanning the gap. CDR3 nucleotide sequence: TGTGCCAGCAGCTTCTCACAGGGTTACGAGCAGTACTTC. It codes for CASSFSQGYEQYF.

This chain links TRBV3-1 with TRBJ2-5; 14 nucleotides line up with TRBD2. This CDR3 is built from 22 residues. V lost 0 bases and J lost 11; bases outside the gene matches: 26. Per the germline V gene, CDR1 is LGHDT and CDR2 is YNNKEL (reference sequence). The CDR3 loop reads CASSQDWFRGTSGGPPFNEQYF. The CDR3 bases are TGTGCCAGCAGCCAAGATTGGTTTAGGGGGACTAGCGGGGGACCACCCTTCAATGAGCAGTACTTC.

A note on this clonotype: This may be a read error, as it is one base from a much larger clone. The chain is built from TRBV4-3 and TRBJ1-6, with D perhaps TRBD1 (5 bases). The CDR3 runs 17 residues. CDR1 is LGHNA, CDR2 YSLEER, per germline. The chain's CDR3 is CASSQGGGSSYKSPLHF. The CDR3, as DNA: TGCGCCAGCAGCCAAGGGGGCGGGAGCTCCTATAAGTCACCCCTCCACTTT.

This clonotype was seen at least ten times. The chain links TRBV15 to TRBJ2-5; D perhaps matches TRBD2 (6 bases). The germline CDR1 and CDR2 sequences are LNHNV and YYDKDF (reference sequence). V lost 3 bases and J lost 5, with 22 bases in between. The CDR3 totals 17 residues. The CDR3 DNA sequence: TGTGCCACCAGCAGTTACGCGGCAGGCGGGGCAAGGGAGACCCAGTACTTC. This gives the protein CATSSYAAGGARETQYF. Using reference TRBV15 and TRBJ2-5 for the parts outside the CDR3, the full variable domain is DAMVIQNPRYQVTQFGKPVTLSCSQTLNHNVMYWYQQKSSQAPKLLFHYYDKDFNNEADTPDNFQSRRPNTSFCFLDIRSPGLGDTAMYLCATSSYAAGGARETQYFGPGTRLLVL.

This clonotype has more than one count but fewer than ten. The chain recombines TRBV25-1 with TRBJ2-3; D is possibly TRBD2 (5 bases). Trimming left V 1 base short and J 5 bases short, with 7 bases between. This CDR3 has 13 residues. Germline V gene lookup returns CDR1 MGHDK and CDR2 SYGVNS. The CDR3: CASSELGVDTQYF. The CDR3 DNA sequence: TGTGCCAGCAGTGAATTGGGAGTAGATACGCAGTATTTT.

This clonotype occurred many times. V is TRBV7-2 and J is TRBJ2-4; possible D gene TRBD1, 6 bases. V lost 4 bases and J lost 6, with 13 bases in between. The CDR3 runs 14 residues. Germline-derived CDR1 and CDR2 are SGHTA and FQGNSA. The CDR3 DNA is TGTGCCAGCAGCTCGAGGGGGAGCGGAAACATTCAGTACTTC. It specifies CASSSRGSGNIQYF.

This clonotype was seen at least ten times. V and J are TRBV18 and TRBJ1-5; D may be TRBD1 (5 bases). The CDR3 has 13 amino acids. CDR1 and CDR2 from the germline V gene are KGHSH and LQKENI. V gave up 5 bases and J gave up 4 bases, with 9 bases separating them. CDR3 nucleotide sequence: TGTGCCAGCTCATTCGGGGGAAATCAGCCCCAGCATTTT. As protein: CASSFGGNQPQHF.

With regard to this clonotype: A much larger clone is a single base away; this may be a read error. The chain uses TRBV5-1 and TRBJ2-5; D possibly corresponds to TRBD2 (5 bases). The CDR3 contains 14 residues. The germline V gene has CDR1 SGHRS and CDR2 YFSETQ. The CDR3 region has the DNA TGCGCCAGCAGCACTGGACTCCTAGGAGAGACCCGGTACTTC. This gives the protein CASSTGLLGETRYF. Filled out from reference TRBV5-1 and TRBJ2-5, the complete variable domain reads KAGVTQTPRYLIKTRGQQVTLSCSPISGHRSVSWYQQTPGQGLQFLFEYFSETQRNKGNFPGRFSGRQFSNSRSEMNVSTLELGDSALYLCASSTGLLGETRYFGPGTRLLVL.

This clonotype was recorded at least ten times. The chain is built from TRBV7-2 and TRBJ2-1; the match to TRBD2 covers 13 bases. The trim removed 4 bases at V and 2 bases at J, leaving 5 bases unmatched. Germline CDR1 and CDR2: SGHTA and FQGNSA. This CDR3 contains 17 residues. In DNA form, the CDR3 reads TGTGCCAGCAGCTCGGGACTAGCGGGGACCCCCTACAATGAGCAGTTCTTC. Translation gives CASSSGLAGTPYNEQFF.

Only one count was recorded for this clonotype. Just one base apart from a much larger clone, this may be a read error. The gene calls are TRBV5-1 and TRBJ1-2; D gene unclear. The germline V gene has CDR1 SGHRS and CDR2 YFSETQ. The CDR3 has 14 amino acids. The CDR3 DNA is TGCGCCAGCAGCTTGGACAACAGAAACTATGGCAACACCTTC. This sequence encodes CASSLDNRNYGNTF.